Listed here is a single TCR beta chain. This CDR3 is built from 15 residues. Trimming took 6 bases from V and 0 from J, leaving 12 bases between them. The germline V gene has CDR1 MRHNA and CDR2 SNTAGT. Reverse transcription of roughly 0.45 to 1 ug RNA used random hexamers. TCRdb ran MiXCR on the immunoSEQ multiplex PCR reads and lists one entry per CDR3 protein. The repertoire includes some 150,000 distinct CDR3 sequences, 90% to 97% of them detected once, and over 0.065% sits in the top ten. Blood CD8+ and CD4+ T cells underwent high-throughput TCR beta sequencing. Patients with Susac syndrome met diagnostic criteria that were recently defined for definite or probable disease. The data originate from a study of CD8 T cells in Susac syndrome. Across the whole study: When blood was drawn, patients with Susac syndrome were on intravenous immunoglobulin alone, on corticosteroids, or therapy-naive.

Sequencing was carried out using CD4+ T cells from PBMCs. The clonotype was recovered from a human donor with Susac syndrome. The chain uses TRBV6-4 and TRBJ2-1, with a weak D call TRBD2 (6 bases). DNA for the CDR3: TGTGCCAGCAGCAAACTAGCTAGCTCCTACAATGAGCAGTTCTTC. Translating gives CASSKLASSYNEQFF.